The present TCR beta chain was sequenced within a study of a mutant IDH1 vaccine in newly diagnosed glioma. Across the whole study: A roughly 60% male, roughly 40% female split and a mean age of approximately 40 years characterized treated patients.

Some clones are missing from TCRdb's copy, which holds only in-frame ones; the method was immunoSEQ multiplex PCR. The data show some 67,000 clones, 80% to 90% seen once. As to time point: baseline, week 1 (first vaccination visit). The treatment: pre-vaccination baseline after standard-of-care therapy. The donors' diagnosis was new WHO grade 3 or 4 astrocytoma that was IDH1-mutant and ATRX-lost. About this clone itself: No antigen is known for it.

CDR1 is MNHEY and CDR2 is SMNVEV in the germline V gene (reference sequence). The CDR3 runs 14 residues. Losses at the gene ends were 7 bases for V and 6 bases for J; bases not matched to a gene: 8. Findings and limits, study-wide: Pseudoprogression seemed unlinked to shifts in top peripheral T cell clonotypes. Vaccine-induced immune responses were detected in approximately 93% of patients.

Sequenced material: peripheral blood mononuclear cells (PBMCs), taken from a glioma patient treated with radiotherapy, temozolomide or both. This sequence originates from a woman aged 18-29 years with glioma. Some clones in this sample may be carry-over from other donors' samples. The V gene is TRBV27, the J gene TRBJ1-5; TRBD1 matches at 8 bases. The CDR3 sequence: CASILTGGGQPQHF. CDR3 coding DNA: TGTGCCAGCATCCTTACAGGGGGGGGTCAGCCCCAGCATTTT.